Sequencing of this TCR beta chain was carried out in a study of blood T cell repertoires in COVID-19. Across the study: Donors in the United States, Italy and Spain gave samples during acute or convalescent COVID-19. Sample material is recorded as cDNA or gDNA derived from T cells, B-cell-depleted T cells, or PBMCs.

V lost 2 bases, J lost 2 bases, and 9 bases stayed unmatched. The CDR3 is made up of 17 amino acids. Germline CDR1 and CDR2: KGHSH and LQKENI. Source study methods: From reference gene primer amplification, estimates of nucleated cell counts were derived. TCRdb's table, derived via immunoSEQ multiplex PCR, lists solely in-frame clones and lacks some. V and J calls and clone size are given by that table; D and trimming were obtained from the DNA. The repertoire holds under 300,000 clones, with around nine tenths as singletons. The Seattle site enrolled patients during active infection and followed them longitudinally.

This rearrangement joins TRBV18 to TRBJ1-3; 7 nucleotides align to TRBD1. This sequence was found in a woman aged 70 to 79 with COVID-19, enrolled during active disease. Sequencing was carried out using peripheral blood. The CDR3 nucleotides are TGTGCCAGCTCACCAGCCGACAGGGCCCAAACTGGAAACACCATATATTTT. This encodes CASSPADRAQTGNTIYF. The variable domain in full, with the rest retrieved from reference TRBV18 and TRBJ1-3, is NAGVMQNPRHLVRRRGQEARLRCSPMKGHSHVYWYRQLPEEGLKFMVYLQKENIIDESGMPKERFSAEFPKEGPSILRIQQVVRGDSAAYFCASSPADRAQTGNTIYFGEGSWLTVV.